This T cell receptor beta chain originates from a study of blood T cell repertoires in COVID-19. Whole-study context: The United States, Italy and Spain supplied acute and convalescent COVID-19 samples. The cDNA or gDNA used as material had been derived from T cells, B-cell-depleted T cells, or PBMCs.

The CDR3 has 14 amino acids. CDR1 and CDR2 (germline): WSHSY, SAAADI. V was cut by 4 bases and J by 0 bases, with 9 bases left in between. In the original processing: Reference gene primer amplification yielded estimated nucleated cell counts. Method: immunoSEQ multiplex PCR; TCRdb's copy keeps in-frame clones and lacks some. D and trimming come from the DNA, and the V and J calls and clone size come from that table. The sample records tens of thousands of clones, 82% being singletons. A single count supports this clone. The TCR comes from a human donor with acute or convalescent COVID-19. The donor label of this sample is uncertain. This sequence joins TRBV10-2 and TRBJ1-2; D perhaps matches TRBD1 (5 bases). Sequencing was carried out using peripheral blood. The DNA for the CDR3 is TGCGCCAGCAGTGCAGGGAGGGCTAACTATGGCTACACCTTC. This gives the protein CASSAGRANYGYTF.